These 13 T cell receptor beta chains came from one sample sequenced in a study of blood T cells in healthy people across ages. Combining a sample-barcoded 5' primer with a J-beta primer mix, a second PCR ran for about 6 to 12 cycles. TCRdb called the 5' RACE reads again in MiXCR, with one record for every CDR3 protein. The sample contains some 800,000 distinct CDR3 sequences, under 45% of which appear only once. The sequencing input was blood. These receptors came from a man aged 55 to 69 in good health.

This sequence joins TRBV15 and TRBJ2-7; maybe TRBD1 (5 bases). The CDR3 runs 15 residues. Germline CDR1 is LNHNV and CDR2 is YYDKDF (reference sequence). V lost 0 bases to trimming and J lost 2 bases, with 11 bases between them. This CDR3 is CATSREQDTAYEQYF. The CDR3 DNA follows: TGTGCCACCAGCAGAGAGCAGGACACCGCCTACGAGCAGTACTTC.

This chain uses TRBV15 with TRBJ2-3; D is possibly TRBD1 or TRBD2 (5 bases each). The CDR3 loop spans 16 amino acids. Germline CDR1 is LNHNV and CDR2 is YYDKDF (reference sequence). Trimming removed 0 bases at V and 2 bases at J, with 12 bases between. CDR3 protein: CATSRERGPNTDTQYF. The DNA of the CDR3 is TGTGCCACCAGCAGAGAACGGGGACCTAACACAGATACGCAGTATTTT.

The chain combines TRBV27 with TRBJ2-3; 8 bases are a match to TRBD1. Trimming at V came to 7 bases and at J to 0 bases, leaving 3 bases not matched to a gene. Germline V gives CDR1 MNHEY, CDR2 SMNVEV (reference sequence). There are 14 residues in the CDR3. The CDR3 nucleotides read TGTGCCAGCACGAGACAGGGGAGCACAGATACGCAGTATTTT. This translates into CASTRQGSTDTQYF.

Turning to this clonotype: Germline and junction disagree at one end, which may indicate a read error. This chain joins TRBV15 and TRBJ2-7, with 9 bases lining up with TRBD1. The length of the CDR3 is 16 residues. CDR1 and CDR2 (germline): LNHNV, YYDKDF (reference sequence). CDR3 bases: TGTACCACCAGCAGAGAAAGACAGGGGGGCTCCTACGAGCAGTACTTC. It specifies CTTSRERQGGSYEQYF.

The chain is built from TRBV7-9 and TRBJ1-6; no clear D. Germline V gene sequence: CDR1 SEHNR, CDR2 FQNEAQ (reference sequence). V was shortened by 5 bases and J by 8 bases, with 4 bases between the two germline ends. The CDR3 has 11 residues. The CDR3 sequence: CASSRDSPLHF. Written as DNA, the CDR3 is TGTGCCAGCAGCCGAGATTCACCCCTCCACTTT.

This clonotype was observed a handful of times. V is TRBV7-9 and J is TRBJ2-3, with TRBD2 matching 11 bases. Germline lookup yields CDR1 SEHNR and CDR2 FQNEAQ (reference sequence). Losses at the gene ends were 5 bases for V and 2 bases for J; bases not matched to a gene: 6. This CDR3 region has 16 residues. The CDR3: CASSPTSGANTDTQYF. The CDR3 bases are TGTGCCAGCAGCCCGACTAGCGGGGCGAACACAGATACGCAGTATTTT.

The chain joins TRBV7-6 to TRBJ2-7, with 7 positions matching TRBD1. Trimming took 5 bases from V and 0 from J; bases not matched to a gene: 7. Germline loops: CDR1 SGHVS, CDR2 FNYEAQ. This CDR3 region has 15 residues. The CDR3 DNA sequence: TGTGCCAGCAGCGCTGGACAGGACAGCTCCTACGAGCAGTACTTC. As protein: CASSAGQDSSYEQYF.

This clonotype was picked up a small number of times. The chain's CDR3 is CASSQDLAGDAYEQYF. As DNA, the CDR3 is TGCGCCAGCAGCCAAGACCTGGCAGGGGACGCCTACGAGCAGTACTTC. The J gene is TRBJ2-7, the V gene TRBV4-3, with a possible D match to TRBD1 (6 bases). V was shortened by 0 bases and J by 2 bases, with 14 bases between the two germline ends. CDR3 length: 16 residues. CDR1 is LGHNA and CDR2 is YSLEER in the germline V gene.

This chain uses TRBV24-1 with TRBJ2-3; the D is unclear. The CDR3 is made up of 18 amino acids. Germline V gene sequence: CDR1 KGHDR, CDR2 SFDVKD. V lost 3 bases and J 0 bases, leaving 18 bases between the germline ends. In nucleotides, the CDR3 is TGTGCCACCAGTGATCCCGGACGGAGTTTAAAAAGCACAGATACGCAGTATTTT. This sequence encodes CATSDPGRSLKSTDTQYF.

This clonotype has only a few counts. V is TRBV7-2 and J is TRBJ2-6, with D unclear. V lost 4 bases and J lost 3, with 7 bases in between. The CDR3 totals 14 residues. Germline CDR1 and CDR2: SGHTA and FQGNSA. CDR3 sequence reads: CASSSSRGANVLTF. CDR3 bases: TGTGCCAGCAGCTCCTCCCGTGGGGCCAACGTCCTGACTTTC.

The table lists this clonotype with a few counts. The chain carries TRBV7-2 and TRBJ1-2, with D possibly matching TRBD1 (6 bases). The CDR3 is 16 residues long. The V gene lost 3 bases and the J gene lost 0 bases, with 14 bases spanning the gap. Looked up from germline, CDR1 is SGHTA and CDR2 is FQGNSA. Written as DNA, the CDR3 is TGTGCCAGCAGCTTCCCCGGAGGGACATCTAACTATGGCTACACCTTC. It yields the protein CASSFPGGTSNYGYTF.

This chain joins TRBV7-2 and TRBJ2-3; no reliable D call. The CDR3 runs to 13 residues. CDR1 and CDR2 from the germline V gene are SGHTA and FQGNSA. The ends were cut back, 5 bases at V and 3 bases at J, with 9 bases in the middle. The CDR3 bases are TGTACCAGCAGCCCCCCCGGTACAGATACGCAGTATTTT. Translating gives CTSSPPGTDTQYF. Combining the CDR3 with reference TRBV7-2 and TRBJ2-3 gives the whole variable domain GAGVSQSPSNKVTEKGKDVELRCDPISGHTALYWYRQSLGQGLEFLIYFQGNSAPDKSGLPSDRFSAERTGGSVSTLTIQRTQQEDSAVYLCTSSPPGTDTQYFGPGTRLTVL.

V usage is TRBV6-2 or TRBV6-3 and J usage is TRBJ2-5; D call uncertain. With the DNA end fitting TRBJ2-7 better, the J assignment may be wrong. The CDR3 has 14 residues. Looked up from germline, CDR1 is MNHEY and CDR2 is SVGEGT. The CDR3 spells CALGCPKANYEQYF. Here the CDR3 DNA reads TGTGCCCTTGGGTGTCCTAAGGCGAACTACGAGCAGTACTTC.